Described below is a single TCR beta chain sequence and its context. The antigen is undetermined. The junction differs from germline at one of its ends, possibly a read error. The sample comes from a study of tumor-infiltrating lymphocytes in glioblastoma multiforme. Multiple V-beta primers and a C-beta primer amplified TCRB from RNA. These TCRB libraries lack any described unique molecular identifiers. Each CDR3 protein is one row after TCRdb ran MiXCR on the multiplex PCR reads. The sample contains about 13,000 distinct CDR3 sequences, 64% of which appear only once. Overall study findings and caveats: RNA-based TCR sequencing may distort clone frequencies, since cells carry unequal TCR transcript numbers.

This CDR3 is 12 amino acids long. From germline, CDR1 is SGHKS and CDR2 YYEKEE (reference sequence). This clonotype was sampled from a male donor with glioblastoma. The sequenced material came from brain tumor tissue. The chain has TRBV5-5 and TRBJ1-1; 7 bases are shared with TRBD1. This CDR3 is CASSVGQAGASF. The CDR3 coding sequence is TGTGCCAGCAGCGTAGGACAGGCTGGCGCTTCCTTT.